One sample yielded the 11 T cell receptor beta chains listed below, sequenced in a study of shared clonotypes between healthy human individuals. Data came from immunoSEQ multiplex PCR; TCRdb stores just in-frame clones and leaves some out. The sample carries 400,000 or so clones, around 96% recorded once. Specimen: memory CD8+ T cells sorted from blood. Subset defined: CD45RO+ cells pooled with CCR7-negative TemRA cells. The receptors stem from a man aged 30-40 years in good health.

This clone was recorded only once. The V gene is TRBV4-2, the J gene TRBJ2-1; a weak D match, TRBD2 (6 bases). The CDR3 is made up of 16 amino acids. Germline V gene lookup returns CDR1 LGHNA and CDR2 YNFKEQ. V lost 1 base and J lost 4, with 14 bases in between. As DNA, the CDR3 is TGTGCCAGCAGCCAAGGAATGGGAGGCCCGTACAATGAGCAGTTCTTC. It specifies CASSQGMGGPYNEQFF.

V is TRBV29-1 and J is TRBJ2-3; D may match TRBD1 or TRBD2 (5 bases each). The CDR3 is 13 amino acids. Looked up from germline, CDR1 is SQVTM and CDR2 is ANQGSEA. The V end lost 4 bases, the J end lost 0 bases, and 8 bases lay between the germline ends. CDR3 in DNA: TGCAGCGTTGTGGGACGAAGCACAGATACGCAGTATTTT. It specifies CSVVGRSTDTQYF.

V gene TRBV6-6 combines with J gene TRBJ1-1; D may be TRBD1 (5 bases). There are 15 residues in the CDR3. Trimming took 2 bases from V and 1 from J, leaving 11 bases between them. Germline V gives CDR1 MNHNY, CDR2 SVGAGI (reference sequence). The CDR3: CASSYRGRGNTEAFF. The CDR3 bases are TGTGCCAGCAGTTACCGAGGGAGGGGGAACACTGAAGCTTTCTTT.

The gene calls are TRBV9 and TRBJ2-3, with 9 bases lining up with TRBD2. The J segment lost 2 bases and the V segment lost 0 bases, leaving 7 bases of the junction unmatched. This CDR3 has 17 residues. Germline V gene sequence: CDR1 SGDLS, CDR2 YYNGEE. The CDR3 loop is CASSVGPTSGFTDTQYF. The CDR3 region has the DNA TGTGCCAGCAGCGTAGGTCCAACTAGCGGGTTCACAGATACGCAGTATTTT.

This rearrangement joins TRBV7-9 to TRBJ2-3; tentative D call: TRBD1 (6 bases). Trimming stripped 4 bases from V and 2 bases from J, with 13 bases between. The CDR3 length is 15 residues. Per germline, CDR1 SEHNR and CDR2 FQNEAQ (reference sequence). The CDR3 here is CASSSEGQYTDTQYF. CDR3 coding DNA: TGTGCCAGCAGCTCGGAAGGACAGTACACAGATACGCAGTATTTT.

The chain recombines TRBV13 with TRBJ2-7; 14 bases are a match to TRBD2. This CDR3 region has 15 residues. The germline V gene has CDR1 PRHDT and CDR2 FYEKMQ (reference sequence). Germline trimming cut 5 bases from V and 7 bases from J; bases unmatched to any gene: 7. The CDR3 here is CASSPTTSGRVEQYF. DNA for the CDR3: TGTGCCAGCAGCCCTACGACTAGCGGGAGGGTTGAGCAGTACTTC. Complete variable domain (other parts from reference TRBV13 and TRBJ2-7): AAGVIQSPRHLIKEKRETATLKCYPIPRHDTVYWYQQGPGQDPQFLISFYEKMQSDKGSIPDRFSAQQFSDYHSELNMSSLELGDSALYFCASSPTTSGRVEQYFGPGTRLTVT.

This clone was recorded only once. The rearrangement links TRBV7-6 to TRBJ2-3; TRBD1 is a possible D gene (5 bases). Trimming left V 1 base short and J 4 bases short, with 15 bases between. Germline values: CDR1 SGHVS, CDR2 FNYEAQ. The CDR3 spans 16 residues. The CDR3 nucleotides are TGTGCCAGCAGCTTAGTCTCCGGCAGGGCTGCAGATACGCAGTATTTT. Translating it yields CASSLVSGRAADTQYF.

V and J are TRBV7-2 and TRBJ2-2; 9 positions match TRBD2. The CDR3 is 17 residues long. Germline trimming cut 0 bases from V and 6 bases from J; bases unmatched to any gene: 8. Germline V gene sequence: CDR1 SGHTA, CDR2 FQGNSA. This CDR3 is CASSLARRAGGPGELFF. The CDR3 coding sequence is TGTGCCAGCAGCTTAGCAAGGAGGGCGGGAGGGCCCGGGGAGCTGTTTTTT.

The chain is built from TRBV6-5 and TRBJ1-5; tentative D call: TRBD1 (6 bases). This CDR3 spans 15 amino acids. The germline V gene has CDR1 MNHEY and CDR2 SVGAGI. Deletions cut 3 bases from V and 1 base from J, with 10 bases between. The chain's CDR3 is CASSYRGASNQPQHF. In DNA form, the CDR3 reads TGTGCCAGCAGTTATCGGGGGGCAAGCAATCAGCCCCAGCATTTT.

This clone was detected only once. The rearrangement links TRBV6-1 to TRBJ2-6; the D gene is possibly TRBD1 (6 bases). The CDR3 has 18 amino acids. CDR1 is MNHNS and CDR2 is SASEGT in the germline V gene. V was shortened by 3 bases and J by 0 bases, with 15 bases between the two germline ends. This chain's CDR3 is CASSDQGSLGSGANVLTF. CDR3 nucleotide sequence: TGTGCCAGCAGTGACCAGGGGTCCCTGGGCTCTGGGGCCAACGTCCTGACTTTC.

This chain joins TRBV5-1 and TRBJ1-2; TRBD1 matches at 7 bases. The CDR3 is 14 residues long. Germline loops: CDR1 SGHRS, CDR2 YFSETQ. The V gene end was trimmed by 4 bases and the J gene end by 3 bases; junction bases not matched to a gene: 6. The CDR3 nucleotides read TGCGCCAGCAGCACACAGGGGCGTGACTATGGCTACACCTTC. Its translation is CASSTQGRDYGYTF.